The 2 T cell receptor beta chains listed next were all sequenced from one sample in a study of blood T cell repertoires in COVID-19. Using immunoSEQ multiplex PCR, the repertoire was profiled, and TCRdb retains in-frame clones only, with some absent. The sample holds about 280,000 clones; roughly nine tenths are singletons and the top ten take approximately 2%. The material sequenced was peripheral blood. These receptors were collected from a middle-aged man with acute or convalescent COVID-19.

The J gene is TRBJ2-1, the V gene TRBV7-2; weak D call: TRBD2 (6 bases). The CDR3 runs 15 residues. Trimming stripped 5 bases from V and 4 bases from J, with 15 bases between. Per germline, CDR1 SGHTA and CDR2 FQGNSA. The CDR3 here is CASSDVWGVYNEQFF. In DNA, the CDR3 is TGTGCCAGCAGCGATGTATGGGGGGTTTACAATGAGCAGTTCTTC.

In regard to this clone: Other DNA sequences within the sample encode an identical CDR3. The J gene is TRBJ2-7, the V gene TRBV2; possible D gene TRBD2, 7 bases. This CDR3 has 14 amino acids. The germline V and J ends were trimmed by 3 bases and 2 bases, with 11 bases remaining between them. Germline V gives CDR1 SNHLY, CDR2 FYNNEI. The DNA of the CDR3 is TGTGCCAGCAGTGACTCGGGGGGCGCCTACGAGCAGTACTTC. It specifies CASSDSGGAYEQYF. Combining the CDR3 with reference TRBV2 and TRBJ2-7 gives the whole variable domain EPEVTQTPSHQVTQMGQEVILRCVPISNHLYFYWYRQILGQKVEFLVSFYNNEISEKSEIFDDQFSVERPDGSNFTLKIRSTKLEDSAMYFCASSDSGGAYEQYFGPGTRLTVT.